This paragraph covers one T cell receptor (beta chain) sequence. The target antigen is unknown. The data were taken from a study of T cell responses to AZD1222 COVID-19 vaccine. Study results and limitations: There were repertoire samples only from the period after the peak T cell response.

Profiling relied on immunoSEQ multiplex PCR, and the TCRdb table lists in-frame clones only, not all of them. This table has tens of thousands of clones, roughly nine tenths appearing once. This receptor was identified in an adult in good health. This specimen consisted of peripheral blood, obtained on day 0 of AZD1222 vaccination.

Here the CDR3 reads CAISEVGPTNEKLFF. The CDR3 DNA is TGTGCCATCAGTGAAGTGGGACCGACGAATGAAAAACTGTTTTTT. The V and J genes are TRBV10-3 and TRBJ1-4; possibly TRBD1 for D (5 bases). V gave up 3 bases and J gave up 5 bases, with 13 bases separating them. Germline V gene data show CDR1 as ENHRY and CDR2 as SYGVKD. This CDR3 comprises 15 residues.